The clone carrying this T cell receptor beta chain was picked up many times. Its antigen remains unknown. Via MiXCR, TCRdb re-called the multiplex PCR reads, giving one row per CDR3 protein. The data hold some 230,000 distinct CDR3 sequences, with less than 35% observed a single time. This sample was taken from a study of breast tumors, draining lymph nodes, adjacent tissues. Study-wide points: Tumor T cell lymph node origin was a supported hypothesis, not proven.

Samples came from axillary lymph nodes draining the breast cancer. The sequence was obtained from a female donor with breast cancer. Some clones in this sample may be carry-over from other donors' samples. The sample comprised axillary lymph node tissue.

The CDR3 DNA follows: TGTGCCAGCAGTAAGACTAGCGGGGCCACCGGGGAGCTGTTTTTT. Translated, it gives CASSKTSGATGELFF. V gene TRBV2 combines with J gene TRBJ2-2; the match to TRBD2 covers 11 bases. CDR3 length: 15 amino acids. Germline V gene data show CDR1 as SNHLY and CDR2 as FYNNEI. V lost 5 bases to trimming and J lost 4 bases; unmatched junction nucleotides: 3.